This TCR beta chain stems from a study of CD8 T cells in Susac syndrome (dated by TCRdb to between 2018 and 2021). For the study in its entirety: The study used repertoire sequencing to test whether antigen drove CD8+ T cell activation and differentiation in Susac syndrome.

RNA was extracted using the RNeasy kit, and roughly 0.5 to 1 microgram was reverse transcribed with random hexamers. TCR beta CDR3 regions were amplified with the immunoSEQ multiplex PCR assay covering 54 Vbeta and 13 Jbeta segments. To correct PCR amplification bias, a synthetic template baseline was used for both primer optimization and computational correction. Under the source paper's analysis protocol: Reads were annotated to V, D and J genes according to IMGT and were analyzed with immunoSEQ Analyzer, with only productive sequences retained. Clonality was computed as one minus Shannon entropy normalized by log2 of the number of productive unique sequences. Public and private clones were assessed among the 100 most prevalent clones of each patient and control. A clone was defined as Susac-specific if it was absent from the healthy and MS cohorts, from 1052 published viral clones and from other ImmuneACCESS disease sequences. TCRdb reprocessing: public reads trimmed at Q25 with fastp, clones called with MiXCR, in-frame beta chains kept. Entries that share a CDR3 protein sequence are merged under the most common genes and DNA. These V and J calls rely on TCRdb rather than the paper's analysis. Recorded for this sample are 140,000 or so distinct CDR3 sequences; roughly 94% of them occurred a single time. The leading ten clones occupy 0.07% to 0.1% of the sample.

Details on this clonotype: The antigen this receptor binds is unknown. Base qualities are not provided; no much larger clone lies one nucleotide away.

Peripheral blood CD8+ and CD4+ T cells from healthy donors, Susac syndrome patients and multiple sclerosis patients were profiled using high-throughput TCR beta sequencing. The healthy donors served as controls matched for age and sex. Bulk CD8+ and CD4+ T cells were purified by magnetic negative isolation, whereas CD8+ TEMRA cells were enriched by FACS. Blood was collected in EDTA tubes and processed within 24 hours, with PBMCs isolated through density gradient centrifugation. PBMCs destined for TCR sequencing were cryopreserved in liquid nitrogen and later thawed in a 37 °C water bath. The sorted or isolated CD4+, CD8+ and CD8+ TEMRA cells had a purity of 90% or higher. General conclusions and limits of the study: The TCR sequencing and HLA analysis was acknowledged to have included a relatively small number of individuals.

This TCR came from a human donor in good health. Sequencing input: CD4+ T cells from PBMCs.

The nucleotides are TGTGCCAGCAGTTACTCAGGTGCCTACGAGCAGTACTTC. Its amino acids are CASSYSGAYEQYF. The chain employs TRBV6-5 and TRBJ2-7; the D gene is unclear. CDR1 and CDR2 (MNHEY, SVGAGI) derive from the germline V gene. V sheds 0 bases and J sheds 2 bases, leaving 5 bases between their ends. From the cysteine through the phenylalanine, the CDR3 covers 13 amino acids. The retained sequence is limited to the CDR3, 39 bases, with the frame set at the first base.